The sequence of this T cell receptor (beta chain) was determined in a study of human T cells and chemical hapten exposure. Time point: patch test 3, about 24 weeks after DPC sensitization. As for treatment: therapeutic diphenylcyclopropenone sensitization with weekly scalp DPC. TCRdb reprocessed the RACE reads via MiXCR and lists one record per CDR3 protein. Altogether 150,000 to 200,000 distinct CDR3 sequences are present, around a quarter being singletons, with the ten largest covering roughly 2%. In its sample, this clonotype was seen a few times. This CDR3 comprises 12 residues. V was trimmed by 8 bases and J by 0 bases, leaving 10 bases between them. CDR1 SQVTM and CDR2 ANQGSEA come from the germline V gene.

The gene calls are TRBV29-1 and TRBJ1-1; maybe TRBD1 (6 bases). The source is a woman in her late teens or twenties with alopecia areata. Some clones in this sample may be carry-over from other donors' samples. The sample was whole blood, taken in connection with sensitization to the hapten diphenylcyclopropenone (DPC). CDR3 coding DNA: TGCAGCCACTACAGGGTGAACACTGAAGCTTTCTTT. This codes for CSHYRVNTEAFF.